Listed below are T cell receptor beta chains from one sample, sequenced in a study of T cell changes during pregnancy in multiple sclerosis. Libraries were prepared by immunoSEQ multiplex PCR; TCRdb keeps only in-frame clonotypes and omits some of them. The data show under 30,000 clones, about 93% seen once. The specimen comprised CD4+ T cells from peripheral blood mononuclear cells, sampled after pregnancy. These receptors were taken from a female donor with multiple sclerosis, enrolled in a pregnancy study. The conserved cysteine and the conserved F or W are not part of the CDR3 here.

v_call	j_call	cdr3_aa
TRBV7-2	TRBJ2-7	ASSLVSGVTYEQY
TRBV6-4	TRBJ1-1	ASSERGRAF
TRBV6-5	TRBJ1-2	ASSSPSRTGYGYT
TRBV6-6	TRBJ2-2	ASTNWGGDTGELF
TRBV7-8	TRBJ2-3	ASSLGAGETDTQY
TRBV19	TRBJ1-1	ASSGTVNTEAF
TRBV19	TRBJ2-7	ASSEEDATEQY
TRBV5-1	TRBJ2-3	ASYGTSSDTQY
TRBV20-1	TRBJ2-3	SARSFDTQY
TRBV19	TRBJ2-5	ASSKRTWYQETQY
TRBV30	TRBJ1-6	AWSGDRGNSPLH
TRBV7-2	TRBJ2-2	ASSLGFRANTGELF
TRBV27	TRBJ1-2	ASSRTGGYGYT
TRBV7-9	TRBJ2-5	ASSYLETQY
TRBV5-8	TRBJ1-2	ASSSDRGRHGYT
TRBV7-9	TRBJ2-1	ASSPGSGDEQF
TRBV7-2	TRBJ2-3	ASSRQLDDTQY
TRBV30	TRBJ1-2	AWSEDTYSYGYT
TRBV7-9	TRBJ1-1	ASSTGGGWAF
TRBV7-2	TRBJ2-1	ASSLRQGNNEQF
TRBV7-8	TRBJ2-1	ASRLDRAPGGNEQF
TRBV7-8	TRBJ1-6	ASRTQGMNSPLH
TRBV7-3	TRBJ2-1	ASSGTPYNEQF
TRBV5-1	TRBJ2-2	ASSSSLRGTGELF
TRBV18	TRBJ1-1	ASSPSGGGYTEAF
TRBV9	TRBJ1-1	ASSPSLQRQNTEAF
TRBV10-3	TRBJ1-1	AISVGRGEGTEAF
TRBV6-5	TRBJ2-7	AVLGLGYEQY
TRBV2	TRBJ2-1	ASRALAVYNEQF
TRBV27	TRBJ2-7	ASRRGQGAYEQY
TRBV6-6	TRBJ2-3	ASNFGTSGAGDTQY
TRBV14	TRBJ1-6	ASSRDYNSPLH
TRBV9	TRBJ2-1	ASRSGYNEQF
TRBV5-1	TRBJ1-1	ASSFFFPIRENTEAF
TRBV4-3	TRBJ2-3	ASSQGTSGGAWTDTQY
TRBV7-2	TRBJ1-4	ASSSGQGIGGLF
TRBV2	TRBJ1-5	ASSDPGPRNQPQH
TRBV2	TRBJ1-4	ASSDGGVGEKLF
TRBV6-5	TRBJ2-7	ASSAGTAREQY
TRBV5-5	TRBJ2-7	ASSAGTSGRLYEQY
TRBV6-5	TRBJ1-2	ASSYSIPDAGYGYT
TRBV7-2	TRBJ2-3	ASSFRGKSDTQY
TRBV10-1	TRBJ2-5	ASTASGEETQY
TRBV11-3	TRBJ2-2	ASSPRERPDTGELF
TRBV19	TRBJ1-2	ASTSHRENYGYT